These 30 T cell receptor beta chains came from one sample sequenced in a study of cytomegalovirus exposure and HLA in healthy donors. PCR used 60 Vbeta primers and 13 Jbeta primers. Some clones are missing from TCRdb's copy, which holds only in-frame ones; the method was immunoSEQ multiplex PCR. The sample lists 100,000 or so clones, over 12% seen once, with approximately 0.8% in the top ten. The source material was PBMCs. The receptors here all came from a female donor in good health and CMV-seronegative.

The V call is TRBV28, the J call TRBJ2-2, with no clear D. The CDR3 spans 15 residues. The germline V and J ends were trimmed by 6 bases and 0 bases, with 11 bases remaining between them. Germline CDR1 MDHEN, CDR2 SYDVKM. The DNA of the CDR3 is TGTGCCAGCAGCATAAGCGATCCGAACACCGGGGAGCTGTTTTTT. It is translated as CASSISDPNTGELFF.

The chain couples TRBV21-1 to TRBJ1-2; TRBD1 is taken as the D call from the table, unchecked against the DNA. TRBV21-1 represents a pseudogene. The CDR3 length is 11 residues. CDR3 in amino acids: CASGSRYGYTF. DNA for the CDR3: TGTGCCAGCGGAAGCAGGTATGGCTACACCTTC.

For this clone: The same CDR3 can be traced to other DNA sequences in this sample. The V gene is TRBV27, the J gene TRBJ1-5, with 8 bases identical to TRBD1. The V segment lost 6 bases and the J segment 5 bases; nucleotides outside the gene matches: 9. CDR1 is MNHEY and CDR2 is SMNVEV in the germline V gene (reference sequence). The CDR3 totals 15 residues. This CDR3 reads CASRIRQGIDQPQHF. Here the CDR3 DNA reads TGTGCCAGCAGAATACGACAGGGGATTGATCAGCCCCAGCATTTT.

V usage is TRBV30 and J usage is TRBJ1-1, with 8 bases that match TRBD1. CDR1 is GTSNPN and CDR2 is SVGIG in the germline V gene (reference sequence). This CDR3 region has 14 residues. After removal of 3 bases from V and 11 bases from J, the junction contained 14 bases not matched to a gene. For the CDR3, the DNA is TGTGCCTGGAGGCTAAGGCAGGGGGCGGCTGTTGCTTTCTTT. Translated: CAWRLRQGAAVAFF. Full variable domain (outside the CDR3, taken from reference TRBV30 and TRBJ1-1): SQTIHQWPATLVQPVGSPLSLECTVEGTSNPNLYWYRQAAGRGLQLLFYSVGIGQISSEVPQNLSASRPQDRQFILSSKKLLLSDSGFYLCAWRLRQGAAVAFFGQGTRLTVV.

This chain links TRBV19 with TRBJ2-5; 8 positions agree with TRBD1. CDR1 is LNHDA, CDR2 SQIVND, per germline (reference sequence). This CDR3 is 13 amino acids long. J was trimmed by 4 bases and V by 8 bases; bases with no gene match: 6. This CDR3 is CASDRGFGETQYF. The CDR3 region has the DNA TGTGCCAGTGACAGGGGATTTGGAGAGACCCAGTACTTC.

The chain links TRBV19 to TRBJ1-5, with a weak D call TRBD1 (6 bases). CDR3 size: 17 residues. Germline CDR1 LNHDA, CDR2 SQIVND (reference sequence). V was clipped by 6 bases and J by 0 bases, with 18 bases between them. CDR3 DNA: TGTGCCAGTAGCCGATCTTCAGGGGTGGATAGCAATCAGCCCCAGCATTTT. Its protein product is CASSRSSGVDSNQPQHF.

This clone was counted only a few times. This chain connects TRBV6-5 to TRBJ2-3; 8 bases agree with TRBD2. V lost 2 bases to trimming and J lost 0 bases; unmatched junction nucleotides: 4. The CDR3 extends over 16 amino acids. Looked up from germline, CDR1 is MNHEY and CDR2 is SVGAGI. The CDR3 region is CASSYVGGGSTDTQYF. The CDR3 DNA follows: TGTGCCAGCAGTTACGTGGGCGGGGGGAGCACAGATACGCAGTATTTT.

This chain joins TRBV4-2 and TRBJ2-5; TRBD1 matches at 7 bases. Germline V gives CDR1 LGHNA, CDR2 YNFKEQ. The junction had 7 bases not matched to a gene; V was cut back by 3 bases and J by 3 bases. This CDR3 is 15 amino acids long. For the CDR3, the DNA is TGTGCCAGCAGCCATCGAGGGACAGCAAAAGAGACCCAGTACTTC. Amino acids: CASSHRGTAKETQYF.

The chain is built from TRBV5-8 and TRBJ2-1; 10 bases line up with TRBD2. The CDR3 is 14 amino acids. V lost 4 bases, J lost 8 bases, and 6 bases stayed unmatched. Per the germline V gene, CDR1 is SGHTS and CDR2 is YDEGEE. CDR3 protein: CASSAGTSVDEQFF. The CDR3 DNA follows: TGTGCCAGCAGCGCCGGGACTAGCGTTGATGAGCAGTTCTTC.

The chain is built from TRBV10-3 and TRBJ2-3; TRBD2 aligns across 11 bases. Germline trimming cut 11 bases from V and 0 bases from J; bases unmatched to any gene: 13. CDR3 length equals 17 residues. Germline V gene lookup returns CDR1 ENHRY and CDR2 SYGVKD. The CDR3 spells CASMGTSGFTSTDTQYF. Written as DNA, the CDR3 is TGTGCCTCAATGGGGACTAGCGGATTTACTAGCACAGATACGCAGTATTTT.

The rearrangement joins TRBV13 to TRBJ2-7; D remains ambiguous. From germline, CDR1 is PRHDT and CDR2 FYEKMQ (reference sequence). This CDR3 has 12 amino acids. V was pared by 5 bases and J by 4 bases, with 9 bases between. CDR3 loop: CASSPRGYEQYF. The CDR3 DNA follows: TGTGCCAGCAGCCCGAGAGGATACGAGCAGTACTTC.

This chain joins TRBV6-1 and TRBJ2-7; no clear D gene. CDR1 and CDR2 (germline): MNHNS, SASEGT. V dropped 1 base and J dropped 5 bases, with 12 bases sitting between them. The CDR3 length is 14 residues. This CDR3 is CASSEVAVSHEQYF. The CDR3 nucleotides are TGTGCCAGCAGTGAAGTGGCAGTATCCCACGAGCAGTACTTC.

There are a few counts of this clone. CDR3 nucleotides: TGTGCCAGCTCACCAGCAGGGGCAGACGAGCAGTACTTC. Translation gives CASSPAGADEQYF. The rearrangement joins TRBV18 to TRBJ2-7; perhaps TRBD1 as D (6 bases). This CDR3 is built from 13 residues. Trimming shortened V by 2 bases and J by 5 bases, and 10 bases separated the two germline ends. Germline-derived CDR1 and CDR2 are KGHSH and LQKENI.

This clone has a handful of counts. CDR3 in amino acids: CASPGNNYGYTF. The DNA of the CDR3 is TGTGCCTCCCCCGGGAATAACTATGGCTACACCTTC. The J gene is TRBJ1-2, the V gene TRBV30; D call uncertain. The CDR3 length is 12 residues. V lost 7 bases to trimming and J lost 1 base, with 10 bases between them. Germline CDR1 is GTSNPN and CDR2 is SVGIG (reference sequence).

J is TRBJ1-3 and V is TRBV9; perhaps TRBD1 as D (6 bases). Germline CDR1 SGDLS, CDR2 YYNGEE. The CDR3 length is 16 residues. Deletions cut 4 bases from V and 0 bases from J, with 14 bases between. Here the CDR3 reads CASSLNREGSGNTIYF. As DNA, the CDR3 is TGTGCCAGCAGCTTGAACAGGGAAGGCTCTGGAAACACCATATATTTT. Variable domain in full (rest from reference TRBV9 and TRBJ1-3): DSGVTQTPKHLITATGQRVTLRCSPRSGDLSVYWYQQSLDQGLQFLIQYYNGEERAKGNILERFSAQQFPDLHSELNLSSLELGDSALYFCASSLNREGSGNTIYFGEGSWLTVV.

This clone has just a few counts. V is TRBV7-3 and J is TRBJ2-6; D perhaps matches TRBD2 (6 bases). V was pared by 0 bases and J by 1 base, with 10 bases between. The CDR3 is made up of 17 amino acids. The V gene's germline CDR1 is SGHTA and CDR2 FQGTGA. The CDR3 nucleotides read TGTGCCAGCAGCTTAACCGGGAGCCAGTCTGGGGCCAACGTCCTGACTTTC. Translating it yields CASSLTGSQSGANVLTF.

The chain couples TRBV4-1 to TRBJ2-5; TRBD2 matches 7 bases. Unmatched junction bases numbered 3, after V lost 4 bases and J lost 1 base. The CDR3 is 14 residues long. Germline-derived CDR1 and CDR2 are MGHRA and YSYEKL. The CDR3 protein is CASSPGLPQETQYF. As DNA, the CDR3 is TGCGCCAGCAGCCCGGGACTACCCCAAGAGACCCAGTACTTC.

The CDR3 DNA reads TGCGCCAGCAGCCACCCGACAGGGACAAATGAAAAACTGTTTTTT. Protein sequence: CASSHPTGTNEKLFF. The rearrangement links TRBV4-1 to TRBJ1-4; TRBD1 aligns across 7 bases. Losses at the gene ends were 3 bases for V and 5 bases for J; bases not matched to a gene: 6. The CDR3 length is 15 residues. Germline CDR1 and CDR2: MGHRA and YSYEKL.

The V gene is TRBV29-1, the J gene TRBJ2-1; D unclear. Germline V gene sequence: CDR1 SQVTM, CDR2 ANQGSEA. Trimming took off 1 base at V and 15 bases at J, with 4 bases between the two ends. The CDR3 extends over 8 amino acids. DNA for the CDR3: TGCAGCGTTGAAGCGGGGTTCTTC. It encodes CSVEAGFF.

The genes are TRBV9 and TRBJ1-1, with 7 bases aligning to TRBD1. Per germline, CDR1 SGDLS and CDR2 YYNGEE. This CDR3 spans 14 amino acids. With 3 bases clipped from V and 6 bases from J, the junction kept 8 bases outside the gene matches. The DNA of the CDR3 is TGTGCCAGCAGCGCCCGGGACAGAGTATCTGAAGCTTTCTTT. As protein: CASSARDRVSEAFF.

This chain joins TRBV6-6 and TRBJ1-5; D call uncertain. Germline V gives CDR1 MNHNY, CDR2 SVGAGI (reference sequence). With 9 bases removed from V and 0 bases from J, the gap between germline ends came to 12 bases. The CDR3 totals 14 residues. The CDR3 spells CASTFTNSNQPQHF. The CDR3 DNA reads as TGTGCCAGTACCTTTACAAATAGCAATCAGCCCCAGCATTTT.

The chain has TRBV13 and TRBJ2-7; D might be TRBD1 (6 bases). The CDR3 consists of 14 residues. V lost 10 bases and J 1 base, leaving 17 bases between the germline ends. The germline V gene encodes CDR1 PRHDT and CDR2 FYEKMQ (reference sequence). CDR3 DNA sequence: TGTGCCACCCGAGCGAAGGACAGTTCCTACGAGCAGTACTTC. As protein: CATRAKDSSYEQYF.

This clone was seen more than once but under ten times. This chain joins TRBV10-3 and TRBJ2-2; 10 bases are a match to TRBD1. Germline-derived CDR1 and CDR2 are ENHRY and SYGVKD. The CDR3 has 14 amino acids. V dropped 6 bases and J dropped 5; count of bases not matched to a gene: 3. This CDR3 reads CAISRTGGTGELFF. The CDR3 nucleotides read TGTGCCATCAGCCGGACAGGGGGAACCGGGGAGCTGTTTTTT.

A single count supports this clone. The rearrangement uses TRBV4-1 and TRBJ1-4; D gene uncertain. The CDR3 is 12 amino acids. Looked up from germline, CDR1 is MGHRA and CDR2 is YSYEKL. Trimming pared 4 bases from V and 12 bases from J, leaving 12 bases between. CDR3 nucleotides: TGCGCCAGCAGCCTGTACCCCGGAGAACTGTTTTTT. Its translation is CASSLYPGELFF.

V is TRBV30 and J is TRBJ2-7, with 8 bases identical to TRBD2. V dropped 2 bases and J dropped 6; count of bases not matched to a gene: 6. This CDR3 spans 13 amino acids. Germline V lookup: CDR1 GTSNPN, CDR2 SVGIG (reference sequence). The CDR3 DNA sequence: TGTGCCTGGAGTTGGGGCGGGGGGTTCGAGCAGTACTTC. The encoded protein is CAWSWGGGFEQYF.

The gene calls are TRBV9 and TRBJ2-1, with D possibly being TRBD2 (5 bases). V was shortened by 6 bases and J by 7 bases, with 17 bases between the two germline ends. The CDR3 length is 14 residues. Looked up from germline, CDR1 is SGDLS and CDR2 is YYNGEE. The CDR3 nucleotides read TGTGCCAGCAATAGTGGGGAGAACAATAATGAGCAGTTCTTC. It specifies CASNSGENNNEQFF.

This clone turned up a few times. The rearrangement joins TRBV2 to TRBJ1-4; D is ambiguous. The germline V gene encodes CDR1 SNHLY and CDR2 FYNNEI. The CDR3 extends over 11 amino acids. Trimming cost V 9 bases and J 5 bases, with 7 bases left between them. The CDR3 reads CARGGNEKLFF. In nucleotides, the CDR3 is TGTGCCAGGGGCGGGAATGAAAAACTGTTTTTT. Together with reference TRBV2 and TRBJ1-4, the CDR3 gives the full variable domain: EPEVTQTPSHQVTQMGQEVILRCVPISNHLYFYWYRQILGQKVEFLVSFYNNEISEKSEIFDDQFSVERPDGSNFTLKIRSTKLEDSAMYFCARGGNEKLFFGSGTQLSVL.

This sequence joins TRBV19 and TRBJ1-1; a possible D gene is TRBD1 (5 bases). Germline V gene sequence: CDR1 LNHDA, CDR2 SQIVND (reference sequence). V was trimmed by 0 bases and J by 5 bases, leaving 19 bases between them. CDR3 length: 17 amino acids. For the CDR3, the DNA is TGTGCCAGTAGTATAGATGGTGTCGGTAGGGGAGGGACTGAAGCTTTCTTT. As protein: CASSIDGVGRGGTEAFF.

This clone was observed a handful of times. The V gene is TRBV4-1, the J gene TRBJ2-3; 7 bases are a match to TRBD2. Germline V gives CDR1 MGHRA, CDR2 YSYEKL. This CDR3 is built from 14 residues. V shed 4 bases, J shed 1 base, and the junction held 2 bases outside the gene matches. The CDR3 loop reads CASSPLAGTDTQYF. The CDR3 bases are TGCGCCAGCAGCCCGCTAGCGGGCACAGATACGCAGTATTTT.

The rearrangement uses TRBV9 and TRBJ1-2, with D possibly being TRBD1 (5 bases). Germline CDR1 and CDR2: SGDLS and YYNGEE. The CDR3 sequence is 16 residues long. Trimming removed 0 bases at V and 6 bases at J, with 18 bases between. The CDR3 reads CASSVDIKDGGHGYTF. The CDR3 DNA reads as TGTGCCAGCAGCGTAGACATCAAAGACGGGGGACATGGCTACACCTTC.